This TCR beta chain is drawn from a study of blood T cells in healthy people across ages. Study conclusions and caveats: In older individuals, TCR beta diversity per million T cells was lower, falling roughly linearly with age.

The CDR3 length is 16 residues. Alongside a J-beta primer mix, a sample-barcoded 5' primer served in a second PCR lasting about 6 to 11 cycles. TCRdb used MiXCR to reprocess the 5' RACE reads, holding one entry per CDR3 protein. The table shows hundreds of thousands of distinct CDR3 sequences, with under 45% occurring only once. This clonotype was seen many times. Its specificity is not known. Sequenced material: blood. The V and J genes are TRBV21-1 and TRBJ1-5; the listed D gene, TRBD1, was not tested against the DNA. TRBV21-1 is recorded as a pseudogene. This sequence was found in a man between 60 and 70 years old in good health. CDR3 bases: TGTGCCAGCAGCAAGGGCGGACAGGCCCCTAATCAGCCCCAGCATTTT. Amino acids: CASSKGGQAPNQPQHF.